This T cell receptor beta chain was profiled in a study of tissue T cells after allogeneic stem cell transplantation. General study results and limits: Tissue-detected TCR repertoire was only partly captured by blood and spleen T cells. Some tissue clones might be persisting host cells; their alloreactivity or antigen specificity was not determined. The patient cohort was small and clinically heterogeneous, with limited sampling depth.

V was clipped by 0 bases and J by 0 bases; unmatched bases: 3. This CDR3 contains 16 residues. Germline CDR1 reads FNHDT; CDR2 reads SITEND (reference sequence). Assay: immunoSEQ multiplex PCR; the TCRdb copy retains only in-frame clones and omits some. The data contain thousands of clones, roughly 30% of them seen just once; the ten biggest clones take up around 4.2%. Specified time point: mouse harvest day 14 after allogeneic transplant. The graft held 10^6 splenic CD5+ T cells and 10^7 T-cell-depleted bone marrow cells. This mouse GVHD model was MHC-mismatched B6 to BALB/c, profiled day 7 or 14. Regarding this clone: Antigen specificity is unknown. Here the gene names and germline are mouse. The read gets to within 1 residue of the CDR3 end, and the germline J gene fills in the rest.

The sequence was obtained from a female BALB/c mouse given C57BL/6 T cells with graft-versus-host disease after an allogeneic hematopoietic cell transplant. Source material: skin. The gene calls are TRBV19 and TRBJ2-5; 8 nucleotides line up with TRBD1. CDR3 bases read: TGTGCCAGCAGTATAGCCCGGGACAGGAACCAAGACACCCAGTAC. Amino acids: CASSIARDRNQDTQY. The complete CDR3 protein is CASSIARDRNQDTQYF.